The sample holds a few counts of the clone carrying this T cell receptor (beta chain). The data originate from a study of response to subunit inactivated influenza vaccine. TCRdb re-called the RT-PCR reads through MiXCR, storing one row per CDR3 protein. The sample lists around 600,000 distinct CDR3 sequences, about 10% seen once, with more than 9.5% in the top ten. V was trimmed by 8 bases and J by 4 bases, leaving 8 bases between them. The CDR3 is 11 residues long. Germline V gene sequence: CDR1 SEHNR, CDR2 FQNEAQ (reference sequence). Separately, the same data were catalogued under a study of T cells expressing NK-cell markers. That paper adds: Production of TCR beta cDNA relied on 5'RACE template switching with UMIs. Repertoire data for TCR beta were derived from sorted T cells (CD3+CD56+NKG2C+, CD3+CD56+NKG2C- and CD3+CD56-NKG2C+). Within the sequenced cohort of eight donors, seven exhibited HCMV seropositivity and one was seronegative. The CD3+CD56-NKG2C+ fraction of a few donors was likewise dominated by these clonotypes.

This TCR was sampled from a man aged 50 to 60 who received an inactivated influenza vaccine. The J gene is TRBJ2-5, the V gene TRBV7-9, with D maybe TRBD2 (6 bases). The sequencing used PBMCs from blood, collected on the day of vaccination. This CDR3 is CASQGGETQYF. The CDR3, as DNA: TGTGCCAGCCAGGGAGGAGAGACCCAGTACTTC. Using reference TRBV7-9 and TRBJ2-5 for the parts outside the CDR3, the full variable domain is DTGVSQNPRHKITKRGQNVTFRCDPISEHNRLYWYRQTLGQGPEFLTYFQNEAQLEKSRLLSDRFSAERPKGSFSTLEIQRTEQGDSAMYLCASQGGETQYFGPGTRLLVL.